The rows below give T cell receptor beta chains drawn from one sample of a study of blood T cell repertoires in COVID-19. Profiled with immunoSEQ multiplex PCR; TCRdb holds only in-frame clones, not every one. The data contain 200,000 to 250,000 clones, under 90% of them singletons. Sequencing was done on a sample of PBMCs or T cells enriched from blood (not recorded which). The receptors stem from a man aged 55 to 70 who had recovered from COVID-19. CDR3s include the opening cysteine and the closing phenylalanine or tryptophan. The D gene is left open where the match is weak. Rows give clone size only sometimes, using once, few, many, or a class for an expanded clone.

CDR3 length,J gene,clone size,V gene,D gene,CDR3 DNA,CDR3 protein
14,TRBJ2-1,-,TRBV19,TRBD1,TGTGCCACCCAAAGGGGGACAGGGAAGAATGAGCAGTTCTTC,CATQRGTGKNEQFF
13,TRBJ2-2,-,TRBV19,-,TGTGCCAGTAAGCGCGAGGTCACCGGGGAGCTGTTTTTT,CASKREVTGELFF
14,TRBJ2-7,-,TRBV6-5,TRBD1,TGTGCCAGCAGTCGGGGACAGGGGTTGGAGGAGCAGTACTTC,CASSRGQGLEEQYF
15,TRBJ1-6,once,TRBV6-5,-,TGTGCCAGCAGTCAACCGGGACAAATTAATTCACCCCTCCACTTT,CASSQPGQINSPLHF
13,TRBJ2-2,-,TRBV7-2,TRBD1,TGTGCCAGCAGCCTCAGGGGGCCCGGGGAGCTGTTTTTT,CASSLRGPGELFF
15,TRBJ1-1,-,TRBV5-1,-,TGCGCCAGCAGCGGGACACCACAGATGAACACTGAAGCTTTCTTT,CASSGTPQMNTEAFF
12,TRBJ1-5,few,TRBV19,-,TGTGCCAGTACTACGGGGAAATCGGCCCAGCATTTT,CASTTGKSAQHF
18,TRBJ2-1,-,TRBV11-3,TRBD2,TGTGCCAGCAGCTCCGCGCTGAGCGGGGGGGGTGCAGACAATGAGCAGTTCTTC,CASSSALSGGGADNEQFF
15,TRBJ1-2,once,TRBV3-1/TRBV3-2,-,TGTGCCAGCAGCCAAGCCAGCCAGGGCCACTATGGCTACACCTTC,CASSQASQGHYGYTF
16,TRBJ2-1,-,TRBV7-9,TRBD2,TGTGCCAGCAGCTTAGCTGGCGGGGGGAGGTTCAATGAGCAGTTCTTC,CASSLAGGGRFNEQFF
14,TRBJ1-2,-,TRBV19,-,TGTGCCAGTAGTAGACGACAGGATGACTATGGCTACACCTTC,CASSRRQDDYGYTF
15,TRBJ2-5,once,TRBV7-3,-,TGTGCCAGCAGCCTCCTTGGGTCGGGTCAGGGGACCCAGTACTTC,CASSLLGSGQGTQYF
18,TRBJ2-5,-,TRBV3-1/TRBV3-2,TRBD1,TGTGCCAGCAGCCAAGTTTTTTCTCCGGGACAGGCTTCATGGACCCAGTACTTC,CASSQVFSPGQASWTQYF
14,TRBJ1-2,once,TRBV7-2,TRBD1,TGTGCCAGCAGCCTACCAGGGGGCTTCTATGGCTACACCTTC,CASSLPGGFYGYTF
17,TRBJ2-3,-,TRBV12-5,TRBD2,TGTGCTAGTGGTTTGGAGAGCGGGGGGGCTTTTGTAGATACGCAGTATTTT,CASGLESGGAFVDTQYF
16,TRBJ1-6,-,TRBV4-2,-,TGTGCCAGCAGCCAAGATCTGAGGCTGACCAATTCACCCCTCCACTTT,CASSQDLRLTNSPLHF
15,TRBJ2-3,-,TRBV6-1,TRBD1,TGTGCCAGCAGTGAAGAGAGGGGACAGACAGATACGCAGTATTTT,CASSEERGQTDTQYF
14,TRBJ1-1,-,TRBV27,TRBD1,TGTGCCAGCAGTTTTCGGGGACAGGGCTCTGAAGCTTTCTTT,CASSFRGQGSEAFF
14,TRBJ2-2,-,TRBV20-1,-,TGCAGTGCTAGTCTCACAGGAAACACCGGGGAGCTGTTTTTT,CSASLTGNTGELFF
13,TRBJ1-2,few,TRBV11-2,TRBD1,TGTGCCAGCAGCCCTGGACAGGAGAGGGGCTACACCTTC,CASSPGQERGYTF
14,TRBJ1-6,-,TRBV7-2,-,TGTGCCAGCAGCTCGGCGGGGGGTTCTTCACCCCTCCACTTT,CASSSAGGSSPLHF
14,TRBJ1-2,-,TRBV6-5,-,TGTGCCAGCAGTAGAAAAGCCGACACCTATGGCTACACCTTC,CASSRKADTYGYTF
12,TRBJ1-2,-,TRBV29-1,TRBD1,TGCAGCGCTTGGACAGGGGACTATGGCTACACCTTC,CSAWTGDYGYTF
15,TRBJ2-7,-,TRBV25-1,TRBD1,TGTGCCAGCAGTGAAGGACAGGGGGCCCCCTACGAGCAGTACTTC,CASSEGQGAPYEQYF
13,TRBJ2-7,few,TRBV6-6,-,TGTGCCAGCAGCGACAGTGGGTACTACGAGCAGTACTTC,CASSDSGYYEQYF
15,TRBJ1-1,-,TRBV10-3,TRBD1,TGTGCCATCAGTGGGACAGGGGGACGTGACACTGAAGCTTTCTTT,CAISGTGGRDTEAFF
15,TRBJ2-3,-,TRBV20-1,TRBD1,TGCAGTGCTAGTGTCGGACAGGGGGCCCCAGATACGCAGTATTTT,CSASVGQGAPDTQYF
13,TRBJ2-1,-,TRBV5-1,-,TGCGCCAGCAGCTTGGACCAGGGAAATGAGCAGTTCTTC,CASSLDQGNEQFF
17,TRBJ1-1,-,TRBV3-1/TRBV3-2,-,TGTGCCAGCAGCCAAGATCTAGGGAGGCTTGGGAACACTGAAGCTTTCTTT,CASSQDLGRLGNTEAFF
15,TRBJ1-1,-,TRBV5-6,TRBD1,TGTGCCAGCAGCTTGGGGGACAGCCGGGACACTGAAGCTTTCTTT,CASSLGDSRDTEAFF
14,TRBJ1-6,-,TRBV3-1/TRBV3-2,TRBD1,TGTGCCAGCAGCTGGGGACAGACAACTTCACCCCTCCACTTT,CASSWGQTTSPLHF
14,TRBJ1-4,-,TRBV7-2,-,TGTGCCAGCAGCTTCCGTATGTCTAATGAAAAACTGTTTTTT,CASSFRMSNEKLFF
13,TRBJ1-3,-,TRBV11-1,-,TGTGCCAGCAGCTCAGACACCAGAAACACCATATATTTT,CASSSDTRNTIYF
12,TRBJ1-5,-,TRBV7-9,TRBD1,TGTGCCAGCAGCCGGGACAGTCAGCCCCAGCATTTT,CASSRDSQPQHF
13,TRBJ1-2,-,TRBV12-5,TRBD1,TGTGCTAGTGGTTTGTTTACAGGGGAACGCTACACCTTC,CASGLFTGERYTF
16,TRBJ2-3,-,TRBV5-1,-,TGCGCCAGCAGCGCGGAGGGGCGGCAGGGCCTAGATACGCAGTATTTT,CASSAEGRQGLDTQYF
13,TRBJ1-5,-,TRBV29-1,TRBD1,TGCAGCGTTGTGGACAGGGACTATCAGCCCCAGCATTTT,CSVVDRDYQPQHF
14,TRBJ1-1,-,TRBV6-4,-,TGTGCCAGCAGCCAATCTCCAGAGAACACTGAAGCTTTCTTT,CASSQSPENTEAFF
15,TRBJ2-2,-,TRBV11-3,-,TGTGCCAGCAGCTTAGATTTCTCGAACACCGGGGAGCTGTTTTTT,CASSLDFSNTGELFF
13,TRBJ1-2,-,TRBV4-2,-,TGTGCCAGCAGCCAAGCAGGGGAAGATGGCTACACCTTC,CASSQAGEDGYTF
14,TRBJ1-4,-,TRBV5-1,-,TGCGCCAGCAGCTTGCCAGGGGATAATGAAAAACTGTTTTTT,CASSLPGDNEKLFF
15,TRBJ2-3,-,TRBV7-9,TRBD2,TGTGCCAGCAGCCCTACTAGCGGGGGGACAGATACGCAGTATTTT,CASSPTSGGTDTQYF
15,TRBJ2-7,-,TRBV6-2/TRBV6-3,-,TGTGCCAGCAGCCCCCCTAACAGGGTGACAAGCGAGCAGTACTTC,CASSPPNRVTSEQYF
16,TRBJ1-2,once,TRBV11-1,-,TGTGCCAGCAGCTTAGACCAGACGCCCGGGTCCTATGGCTACACCTTC,CASSLDQTPGSYGYTF
16,TRBJ2-2,-,TRBV10-3,TRBD2,TGTGCCATCAGTGACCCGGGACTAGCTAACACCGGGGAGCTGTTTTTT,CAISDPGLANTGELFF
13,TRBJ1-2,-,TRBV2,-,TGTGCTGTCGGGCAGGGGACTAACTATGGCTACACCTTC,CAVGQGTNYGYTF